The subject of this entry is one TCR beta chain. The CDR3 loop spans 14 amino acids. Germline CDR1 and CDR2: SGHAT and FQNNGV. The V gene lost 2 bases and the J gene lost 4 bases, with 11 bases spanning the gap. TCRdb re-called the RT-PCR reads with MiXCR, one entry per CDR3 protein. Of roughly 200,000 distinct CDR3 sequences listed, over 30% are singletons. This entry belongs to a study of patients and donors after allogeneic stem cell transplantation. V usage is TRBV11-2 and J usage is TRBJ1-2; a possible D gene is TRBD1 (5 bases). The clonotype comes from a human donor who was either an allogeneic HSCT recipient or a stem cell or donor lymphocyte infusion donor (not recorded which). It is not recorded whose cells these are; they may come from a transplant donor. Sequencing input: blood, either unsorted or a sorted T cell fraction (not recorded which). CDR3 protein: CASSLILGPYGYTF. The DNA for the CDR3 is TGTGCCAGCAGCTTAATTTTGGGACCCTATGGCTACACCTTC. Together with reference TRBV11-2 and TRBJ1-2, the CDR3 gives the full variable domain: EAGVAQSPRYKIIEKRQSVAFWCNPISGHATLYWYQQILGQGPKLLIQFQNNGVVDDSQLPKDRFSAERLKGVDSTLKIQPAKLEDSAVYLCASSLILGPYGYTFGSGTRLTVV.